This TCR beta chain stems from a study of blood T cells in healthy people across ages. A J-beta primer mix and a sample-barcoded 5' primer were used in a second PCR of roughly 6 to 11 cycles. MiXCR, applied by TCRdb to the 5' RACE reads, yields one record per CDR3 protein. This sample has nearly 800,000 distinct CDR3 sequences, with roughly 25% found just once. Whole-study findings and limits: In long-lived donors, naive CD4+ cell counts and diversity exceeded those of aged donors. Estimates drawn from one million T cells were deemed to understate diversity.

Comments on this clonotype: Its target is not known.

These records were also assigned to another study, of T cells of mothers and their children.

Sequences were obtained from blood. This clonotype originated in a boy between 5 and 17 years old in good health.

The CDR3 loop is CASSPPWGYGEQFF. The CDR3 DNA is TGTGCCAGCAGTCCCCCGTGGGGCTACGGTGAGCAGTTCTTC. V gene TRBV28 combines with J gene TRBJ2-5, with D possibly matching TRBD1 (5 bases). Matching the DNA end better, TRBJ2-1 makes the J call doubtful. The CDR3 has 14 residues. Germline CDR1 and CDR2: MDHEN and SYDVKM.